This T cell receptor (beta chain) derives from a study of T cell changes during pregnancy in multiple sclerosis. Germline assignment: CDR1 GTSNPN and CDR2 SVGIG (reference sequence). The CDR3 has 13 amino acids. V lost 7 bases to trimming and J lost 0 bases; unmatched junction nucleotides: 5. TCRdb keeps only in-frame clones here, not all; method: immunoSEQ multiplex PCR. The data contain some 81,000 clones, over 75% of them seen just once; the ten biggest clones take up around 1.8%. The sequence derives from a female donor with multiple sclerosis, enrolled in a pregnancy study. J is TRBJ2-7 and V is TRBV30; TRBD1 matches at 8 bases. The source was peripheral blood, collected before pregnancy. The CDR3 coding sequence is TGTGCCTTCAGGGGGCAACCCTCCTACGAGCAGTACTTC. Its translation is CAFRGQPSYEQYF.